A selection of T cell receptor beta chains follows, all from one sample in a study of molecular identifiers for immune sequencing clone quantification. MiXCR, applied by TCRdb to the PCR reads, yields one record per CDR3 protein. The table shows about 63,000 distinct CDR3 sequences, with around 20% occurring only once. Sample: naive CD8+ T cells from blood, with Jurkat cell RNA spiked in. The receptor source for this set is a human donor in good health. Some libraries in this study had Jurkat cell RNA spiked in. Each CDR3 is given with its conserved first and last residue. The order of the fields is J gene, D gene, V gene, clone size, CDR3 DNA, CDR3 protein. D genes are given only for firm matches. Where a row states a size, it is once, few, many or the class of an expanded clone; other rows omit it.

TRBJ2-7 | TRBD1 | TRBV6-6 | many | TGTGCCAGCAGTTATGCCGTCGGACAGGACCCCTACGAGCAGTACTTC | CASSYAVGQDPYEQYF
TRBJ1-2 | . | TRBV4-1 | . | TGCGCCAGCAGCCAAGACGTCGGGAATAACTATGGCTACACCTTC | CASSQDVGNNYGYTF
TRBJ2-1 | TRBD1 | TRBV12-3/TRBV12-4 | few | TGTGCCAGCAGTCCGGGGACAGGGCAGTTCTTC | CASSPGTGQFF
TRBJ1-5 | . | TRBV3-1 | many | TGTGCCAGCAGCCCCGCCGGGGGGCTAGGACAGCCCCAGCATTTT | CASSPAGGLGQPQHF
TRBJ2-7 | . | TRBV6-5 | . | TGTGCCAGCAGTTACGGGCAGGGGCCCTACGAGCAGTACTTC | CASSYGQGPYEQYF
TRBJ2-1 | . | TRBV24-1 | few | TGTGCCACCAGTGACCTGGACAGCAATGAGCAGTTCTTC | CATSDLDSNEQFF
TRBJ2-7 | . | TRBV7-6 | . | TGTGCCAGCAGCTACCAGAACGGCGCCTCCTACGAGCAGTACTTC | CASSYQNGASYEQYF
TRBJ2-3 | TRBD1 | TRBV11-2 | few | TGTGCCAGCAGCCCAGGGGGTGGTTGGGATACGCAGTATTTT | CASSPGGGWDTQYF
TRBJ2-1 | TRBD2 | TRBV24-1 | few | TGTGCCACCAGTGAGCCGACTAGCGGGAAGCAGTTCTTC | CATSEPTSGKQFF
TRBJ1-2 | . | TRBV24-1 | few | TGTGCCACCAGCGCCGGTGGCTATGGCTACATCTTC | CATSAGGYGYIF
TRBJ2-2 | . | TRBV7-2 | many | TGTGCCAGCAGCACTTACCGGGAGCCGCACACCGGGGAGCTGTTTTTT | CASSTYREPHTGELFF
TRBJ1-5 | . | TRBV11-3 | many | TGTGCCAGCAGTCCAACAGCGAATCAGCCCCAGCATTTT | CASSPTANQPQHF
TRBJ2-7 | TRBD2 | TRBV7-9 | many | TGTGCCAGCAGCCCTAGTGGGACTAGCCTCTACGAGCAGTACTTC | CASSPSGTSLYEQYF
TRBJ2-1 | . | TRBV6-2/TRBV6-3 | few | TGTGCCAGCAGTTGGGCTAGATACAATGAGCAGTTCTTC | CASSWARYNEQFF